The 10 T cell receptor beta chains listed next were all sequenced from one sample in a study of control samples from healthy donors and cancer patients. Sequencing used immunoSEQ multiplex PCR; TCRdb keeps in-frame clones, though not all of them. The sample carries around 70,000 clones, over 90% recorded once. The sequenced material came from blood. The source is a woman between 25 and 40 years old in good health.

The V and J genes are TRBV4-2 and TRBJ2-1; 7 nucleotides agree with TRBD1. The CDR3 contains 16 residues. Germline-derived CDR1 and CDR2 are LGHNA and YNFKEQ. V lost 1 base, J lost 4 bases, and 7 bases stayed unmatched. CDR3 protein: CASSQGTGQSYNEQFF. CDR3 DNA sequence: TGTGCCAGCAGCCAAGGGACGGGACAGAGTTACAATGAGCAGTTCTTC.

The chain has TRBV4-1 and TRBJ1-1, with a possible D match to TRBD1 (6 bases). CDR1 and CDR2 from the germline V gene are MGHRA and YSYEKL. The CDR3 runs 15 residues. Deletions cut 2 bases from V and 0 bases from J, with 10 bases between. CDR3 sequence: CASSQPTGMNTEAFF. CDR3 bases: TGCGCCAGCAGCCAACCGACAGGCATGAACACTGAAGCTTTCTTT.

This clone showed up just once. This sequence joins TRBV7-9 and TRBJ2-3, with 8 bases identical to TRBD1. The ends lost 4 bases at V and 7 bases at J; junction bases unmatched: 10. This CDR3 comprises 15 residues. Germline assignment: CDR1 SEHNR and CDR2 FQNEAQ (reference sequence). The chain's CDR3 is CASSSIDRGSNTQYF. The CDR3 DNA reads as TGTGCCAGCAGCTCGATAGACAGGGGTTCGAATACGCAGTATTTT.

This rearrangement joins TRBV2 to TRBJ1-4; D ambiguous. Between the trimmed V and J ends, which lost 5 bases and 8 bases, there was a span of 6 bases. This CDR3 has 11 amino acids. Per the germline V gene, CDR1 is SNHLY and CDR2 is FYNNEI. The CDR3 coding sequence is TGTGCCAGCAGTAGTTGGGAAAAACTGTTTTTT. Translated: CASSSWEKLFF.

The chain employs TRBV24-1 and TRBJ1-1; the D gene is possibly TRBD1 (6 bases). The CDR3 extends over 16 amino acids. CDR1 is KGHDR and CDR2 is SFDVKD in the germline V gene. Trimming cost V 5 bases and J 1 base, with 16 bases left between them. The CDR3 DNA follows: TGTGCCACCAGTGGTCCCGGGGGCAGTAGGAACACTGAAGCTTTCTTT. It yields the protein CATSGPGGSRNTEAFF.

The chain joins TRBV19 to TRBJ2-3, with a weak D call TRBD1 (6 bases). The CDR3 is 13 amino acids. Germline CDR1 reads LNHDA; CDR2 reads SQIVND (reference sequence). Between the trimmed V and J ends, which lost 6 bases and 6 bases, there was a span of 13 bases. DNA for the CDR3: TGTGCCAGTAGACAGGGATTTACCGATACGCAGTATTTT. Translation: CASRQGFTDTQYF.

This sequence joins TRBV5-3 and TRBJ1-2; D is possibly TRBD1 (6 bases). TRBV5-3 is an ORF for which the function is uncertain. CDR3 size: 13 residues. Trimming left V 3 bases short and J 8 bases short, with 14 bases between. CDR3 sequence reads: CARSWNRVSGYTF. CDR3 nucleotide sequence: TGTGCCAGAAGCTGGAACAGGGTCTCAGGCTACACCTTC.

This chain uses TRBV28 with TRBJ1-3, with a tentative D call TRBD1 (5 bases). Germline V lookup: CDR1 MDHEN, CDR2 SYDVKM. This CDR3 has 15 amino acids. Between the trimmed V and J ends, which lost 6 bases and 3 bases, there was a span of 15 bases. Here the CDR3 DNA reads TGTGCCAGCAGCTCCTGGACATTTAGTGGAAACACCATATATTTT. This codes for CASSSWTFSGNTIYF.

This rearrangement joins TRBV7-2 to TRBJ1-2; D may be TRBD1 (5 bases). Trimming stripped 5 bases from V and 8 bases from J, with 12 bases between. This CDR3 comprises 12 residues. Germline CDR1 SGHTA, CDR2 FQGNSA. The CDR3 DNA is TGTGCCAGCAGCCTCCAGGGAGAAGGCTACACCTTC. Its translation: CASSLQGEGYTF.

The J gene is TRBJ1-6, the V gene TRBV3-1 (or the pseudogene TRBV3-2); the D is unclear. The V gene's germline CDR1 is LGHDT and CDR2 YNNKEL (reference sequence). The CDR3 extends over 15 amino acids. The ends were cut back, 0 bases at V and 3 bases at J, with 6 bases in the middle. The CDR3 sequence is CASSQDGNYNSPLHF. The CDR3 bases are TGTGCCAGCAGCCAAGACGGGAACTATAATTCACCCCTCCACTTT.